This paragraph covers one T cell receptor beta chain sequence. Its antigen is as yet unknown. Per germline, CDR1 SGHRS and CDR2 YFSETQ. The V and J ends lost 6 bases and 6 bases respectively, with 15 bases between them. The CDR3 runs 13 residues. This sample is drawn from a study of shared clonotypes between healthy human individuals. The protocol was immunoSEQ multiplex PCR, while the TCRdb copy is restricted to in-frame clones and leaves out a portion. The sample includes approximately 2.5 million clones, approximately 94% seen only once; the top ten take 0.36%. Study results and limitations: Blood was the sole source, and tissue repertoires probably differ. Even with large depth, rarefaction showed that sorted-subset sequencing was incomplete. The expectation was that sequencing depth would affect clonotype sharing among donors.

The rearrangement joins TRBV5-1 to TRBJ1-1, with D maybe TRBD1 (5 bases). What was sequenced was naive CD4+ T cells from PBMCs. The sample's subset: CD45RA+ positively selected. This sequence was found in a man younger than 30 in good health. Some clones in this sample may be carry-over from other donors' samples. Written as DNA, the CDR3 is TGCGCCAGCATCTCCCTACCGGGGGCTGAAGCTTTCTTT. This codes for CASISLPGAEAFF.